This is a list of T cell receptor beta chains from one sample in a study of cytomegalovirus exposure and HLA in healthy donors. Assay used: immunoSEQ multiplex PCR; TCRdb lists only in-frame clones, some missing. The table records 100,000 to 120,000 clones, roughly 71% of them present only once. Sequencing used PBMCs. The receptors stem from a man aged 18 to 30 in good health and CMV-seropositive. The CDR3 runs from the conserved cysteine through the conserved F or W. Each record gives: D gene, V gene, clone size, J gene, CDR3 DNA, CDR3 protein. D genes are given only for firm matches. Clone size is shown for a subset of rows, as once, few, many or a class of expanded clone.

d_gene: TRBD1; v_gene: TRBV10-2; abundance: -; j_gene: TRBJ2-3; CDR3nt: TGCGCCAGCAGTCGGACTCACAGGGGAGATACGCAGTATTTT; CDR3aa: CASSRTHRGDTQYF
d_gene: -; v_gene: TRBV6-5; abundance: -; j_gene: TRBJ2-3; CDR3nt: TGTGCCAGCAGTTACCGGGGGAACCGCCCCACAGATACGCAGTATTTT; CDR3aa: CASSYRGNRPTDTQYF
d_gene: TRBD2; v_gene: TRBV7-9; abundance: few; j_gene: TRBJ2-5; CDR3nt: TGTGCCAGCAGCTCCCGACTAGCGGGGGGCCAAGTGGAGACCCAGTACTTC; CDR3aa: CASSSRLAGGQVETQYF
d_gene: TRBD2; v_gene: TRBV19; abundance: -; j_gene: TRBJ2-1; CDR3nt: TGTGCCAGTAGTAACCGACCCCCAAGCGGGGGGGTCCCATTTGAGCAGTTCTTC; CDR3aa: CASSNRPPSGGVPFEQFF
d_gene: -; v_gene: TRBV2; abundance: -; j_gene: TRBJ2-7; CDR3nt: TGTGCCAGCAGTGAGGGCAGGGGTGCGAAGCAGTACTTC; CDR3aa: CASSEGRGAKQYF
d_gene: -; v_gene: TRBV5-1; abundance: -; j_gene: TRBJ2-1; CDR3nt: TGCGCCAGCAGCACCGGGACTCCTTACAATGAGCAGTTCTTC; CDR3aa: CASSTGTPYNEQFF
d_gene: -; v_gene: TRBV6-1; abundance: -; j_gene: TRBJ1-2; CDR3nt: TGTGCCAGCAGTGAAAGGGCAGGGGCCTATGGCTACACCTTC; CDR3aa: CASSERAGAYGYTF
d_gene: -; v_gene: TRBV5-5; abundance: few; j_gene: TRBJ2-7; CDR3nt: TGTGCCAGCAGCTTGGATACCTACGAGCAGTACTTC; CDR3aa: CASSLDTYEQYF
d_gene: TRBD1; v_gene: TRBV27; abundance: -; j_gene: TRBJ2-2; CDR3nt: TGTGCCAGCACCTCCGGGAACAGGGGCACCGGGGAGCTGTTTTTT; CDR3aa: CASTSGNRGTGELFF
d_gene: TRBD1; v_gene: TRBV9; abundance: -; j_gene: TRBJ2-7; CDR3nt: TGTGCCAGCAGCGTAGGTGGGACAGCCTCCTACGAGCAGTACTTC; CDR3aa: CASSVGGTASYEQYF
d_gene: TRBD1; v_gene: TRBV28; abundance: -; j_gene: TRBJ1-1; CDR3nt: TGTGCCAGCAGGACAGGGGGACTACTCACTGAAGCTTTCTTT; CDR3aa: CASRTGGLLTEAFF
d_gene: TRBD1; v_gene: TRBV2; abundance: once; j_gene: TRBJ2-5; CDR3nt: TGTGCCAGCAGTATCGACAGGGGCCAGACCCAGTACTTC; CDR3aa: CASSIDRGQTQYF
d_gene: -; v_gene: TRBV28; abundance: -; j_gene: TRBJ1-3; CDR3nt: TGTGCCAGCAGTTTCACAGGGAAACTCTCTGGAAACACCATATATTTT; CDR3aa: CASSFTGKLSGNTIYF
d_gene: -; v_gene: TRBV27; abundance: -; j_gene: TRBJ1-5; CDR3nt: TGTGCCAGCAGTTTATCAGGGGCCAATCAGCCCCAGCATTTT; CDR3aa: CASSLSGANQPQHF
d_gene: -; v_gene: TRBV5-1; abundance: few; j_gene: TRBJ1-4; CDR3nt: TGCGCCAGCAGCTTTAATTCGAGAGAAAAACTGTTTTTT; CDR3aa: CASSFNSREKLFF
d_gene: -; v_gene: TRBV6-5; abundance: -; j_gene: TRBJ2-5; CDR3nt: TGTGCCAGCAGTTACGTCGACAGTATTAAAGAGACCCAGTACTTC; CDR3aa: CASSYVDSIKETQYF
d_gene: TRBD2; v_gene: TRBV11-2; abundance: -; j_gene: TRBJ2-5; CDR3nt: TGTGCCAGCAGCCCGCTAGCGGGGAGGGAGACCCAGTACTTC; CDR3aa: CASSPLAGRETQYF
d_gene: TRBD1; v_gene: TRBV9; abundance: -; j_gene: TRBJ1-1; CDR3nt: TGTGCCAGCAGCGTAGTAGGGACAGGGGTTTCCACTGAAGCTTTCTTT; CDR3aa: CASSVVGTGVSTEAFF
d_gene: -; v_gene: TRBV11-1; abundance: -; j_gene: TRBJ1-1; CDR3nt: TGTGCCAGCAGCTTTTCGGCAGGGTTGAACACTGAAGCTTTCTTT; CDR3aa: CASSFSAGLNTEAFF
d_gene: TRBD1; v_gene: TRBV7-9; abundance: once; j_gene: TRBJ1-1; CDR3nt: TGTTCCAGCAGTCCCAGGTGGGACAGTGAAGAAGCTTTCTTT; CDR3aa: CSSSPRWDSEEAFF
d_gene: -; v_gene: TRBV14; abundance: -; j_gene: TRBJ1-1; CDR3nt: TGTGCCAGCAGCCAGGGGGCAGTCACTGAAGCTTTCTTT; CDR3aa: CASSQGAVTEAFF
d_gene: -; v_gene: TRBV5-1; abundance: few; j_gene: TRBJ1-1; CDR3nt: TGCGCCAGCAGCTTAAACGGAGCCCCGGGTGAAGCTTTCTTT; CDR3aa: CASSLNGAPGEAFF
d_gene: TRBD1; v_gene: TRBV30; abundance: once; j_gene: TRBJ2-1; CDR3nt: TGTGCCTGGAGTAAGACAGGGAAGAGGTTCAATGAGCAGTTCTTC; CDR3aa: CAWSKTGKRFNEQFF
d_gene: -; v_gene: TRBV19; abundance: -; j_gene: TRBJ2-5; CDR3nt: TGTGCCAGTAGTCCGGGATCTACGTACCAAGAGACCCAGTACTTC; CDR3aa: CASSPGSTYQETQYF
d_gene: TRBD1; v_gene: TRBV5-1; abundance: -; j_gene: TRBJ2-7; CDR3nt: TGCGCCAGCAGCCGGGGGACAGGGGGCTCGGAGCAGTACTTC; CDR3aa: CASSRGTGGSEQYF
d_gene: TRBD1; v_gene: TRBV4-1; abundance: -; j_gene: TRBJ1-5; CDR3nt: TGCGCCAGCAGCCGCGACAGGGTTCAGCCCCAGCATTTT; CDR3aa: CASSRDRVQPQHF
d_gene: TRBD1; v_gene: TRBV9; abundance: -; j_gene: TRBJ2-5; CDR3nt: TGTGCCAGCAGCCAAAGGACAGGGGTCCAAGAGACCCAGTACTTC; CDR3aa: CASSQRTGVQETQYF
d_gene: TRBD2; v_gene: TRBV30; abundance: -; j_gene: TRBJ2-3; CDR3nt: TGTGCCTGGAGTTCCGTGGGGGGGGTATTTAAGGGAAATACGCAGTATTTT; CDR3aa: CAWSSVGGVFKGNTQYF
d_gene: TRBD1; v_gene: TRBV7-2; abundance: -; j_gene: TRBJ1-6; CDR3nt: TGTGCCAGCAGCTTAGACGGGACAGCGAATTCACCCCTCCACTTT; CDR3aa: CASSLDGTANSPLHF
d_gene: TRBD1; v_gene: TRBV6-1; abundance: few; j_gene: TRBJ1-4; CDR3nt: TGTGCCAGCAGTGCGACAGGGTGGCTGTTTTTT; CDR3aa: CASSATGWLFF
d_gene: -; v_gene: TRBV5-1; abundance: -; j_gene: TRBJ2-1; CDR3nt: TGCGCCAGCAGCGGACGGGGAGGCGCCTACAATGAGCAGTTCTTC; CDR3aa: CASSGRGGAYNEQFF
d_gene: TRBD1; v_gene: TRBV28; abundance: once; j_gene: TRBJ2-7; CDR3nt: TGTGCCAGCAGTTTAGGACAGGGGCCCTACGAGCAGTACTTC; CDR3aa: CASSLGQGPYEQYF
d_gene: TRBD1; v_gene: TRBV11-1; abundance: few; j_gene: TRBJ1-2; CDR3nt: TGTGCCAGCAGCCACCGGGACAGCCCTTATGGCTACACCTTC; CDR3aa: CASSHRDSPYGYTF
d_gene: -; v_gene: TRBV11-2; abundance: -; j_gene: TRBJ1-1; CDR3nt: TGTGCCAGCACCTCTACGATCAAGACAGATGCTTTCTTT; CDR3aa: CASTSTIKTDAFF
d_gene: -; v_gene: TRBV18; abundance: few; j_gene: TRBJ1-6; CDR3nt: TGTGCCAGCTCACCCGACAGAAAAAATTCACCCCTCCACTTT; CDR3aa: CASSPDRKNSPLHF
d_gene: -; v_gene: TRBV19; abundance: -; j_gene: TRBJ1-2; CDR3nt: TGTGCCAGTACTACCGACAGATATGGCTACACCTTC; CDR3aa: CASTTDRYGYTF
d_gene: -; v_gene: TRBV5-1; abundance: few; j_gene: TRBJ2-3; CDR3nt: TGCGCCAGCAGCCCTGGGGGGGGCCGGGCAGATACGCAGTATTTT; CDR3aa: CASSPGGGRADTQYF
d_gene: -; v_gene: TRBV6-5; abundance: -; j_gene: TRBJ2-7; CDR3nt: TGTGCCAGCAGCCCCCCAAAGAGCTACGAGCAGTACTTC; CDR3aa: CASSPPKSYEQYF
d_gene: TRBD1; v_gene: TRBV15; abundance: -; j_gene: TRBJ2-7; CDR3nt: TGTGCCACCAGCAGAGAGGGCCCCGGGACAGGGCTCGACGAGCAGTACTTC; CDR3aa: CATSREGPGTGLDEQYF
d_gene: -; v_gene: TRBV14; abundance: -; j_gene: TRBJ2-3; CDR3nt: TGTGCCAGCAGCCAAGCGGGGAAGGTTGGGGGCAGCACAGATACGCAGTATTTT; CDR3aa: CASSQAGKVGGSTDTQYF
d_gene: -; v_gene: TRBV6-1; abundance: -; j_gene: TRBJ1-4; CDR3nt: TGTGCCAGCAGTATCACAGGGAGAGCGAATGAAAAACTGTTTTTT; CDR3aa: CASSITGRANEKLFF
d_gene: TRBD1; v_gene: TRBV4-2; abundance: -; j_gene: TRBJ1-5; CDR3nt: TGTGCCAGCAGCCAAGGACAGGGGGATTATCAGCCCCAGCATTTT; CDR3aa: CASSQGQGDYQPQHF
d_gene: -; v_gene: TRBV27; abundance: -; j_gene: TRBJ2-6; CDR3nt: TGTGCCAGCAGAGCCTTTATAAACTCTGGGGCCAACGTCCTGACTTTC; CDR3aa: CASRAFINSGANVLTF
d_gene: TRBD1; v_gene: TRBV6-5; abundance: -; j_gene: TRBJ1-1; CDR3nt: TGTGCCAGCAGTTACAAGGGGACAGGGGGGACTGAAGCTTTCTTT; CDR3aa: CASSYKGTGGTEAFF
d_gene: TRBD2; v_gene: TRBV6-5; abundance: -; j_gene: TRBJ2-2; CDR3nt: TGTGCCAGCAGACCCCAGCGGGGGGGCACCGGGGAGCTGTTTTTT; CDR3aa: CASRPQRGGTGELFF